These 17 T cell receptor beta chains were all obtained from the same sample, sequenced in a study of cytomegalovirus exposure and HLA in healthy donors. 60 Vbeta and 13 Jbeta primers were used in PCR. TCRdb's copy holds only in-frame clones and misses some; the assay was immunoSEQ multiplex PCR. The listing records 200,000 to 250,000 clones. Sequencing input: PBMCs. The receptors stem from a woman between 25 and 40 years old in good health and CMV-seropositive.

The chain employs TRBV4-1 and TRBJ2-5; D gene uncertain. The DNA end is more similar to TRBJ2-7, so the J call may be wrong. This CDR3 contains 14 residues. Germline assignment: CDR1 MGHRA and CDR2 YSYEKL. The CDR3: CASSQKETSYEQYF. In DNA form, the CDR3 reads TGCGCCAGCAGCCAAAAAGAGACTTCCTACGAGCAGTACTTC.

The chain combines TRBV21-1 with TRBJ2-2; TRBD2, as called in the table, went unchecked against the DNA. TRBV21-1 is described as a pseudogene. The length of the CDR3 is 14 residues. This CDR3 reads CASSKVGDTGELFF. CDR3 coding DNA: TGTGCCAGCAGCAAAGTGGGAGACACCGGGGAGCTGTTTTTT.

This sequence joins TRBV9 and TRBJ2-3; 7 bases map to TRBD1. The germline gives CDR1 SGDLS, CDR2 YYNGEE. Trimming cost V 0 bases and J 2 bases; bases outside gene matches: 9. The CDR3 sequence is 17 residues long. The DNA for the CDR3 is TGTGCCAGCAGCGTAGACCCCCTTGGACAGGCCACAGATACGCAGTATTTT. It yields the protein CASSVDPLGQATDTQYF.

CDR3 in amino acids: CASSPDREGQPQHF. In nucleotides, the CDR3 is TGTGCCAGCAGCCCTGACAGGGAAGGTCAGCCCCAGCATTTT. The V and J genes are TRBV5-4 and TRBJ1-5, with TRBD1 identical over 7 bases. V dropped 4 bases and J dropped 6; count of bases not matched to a gene: 7. The germline V gene has CDR1 SGHNT and CDR2 YYREEE (reference sequence). The CDR3 spans 14 residues.

About this clone: This CDR3 is also generated by other DNA sequences in the sample. V usage is TRBV7-2 and J usage is TRBJ2-2; D gene uncertain. The CDR3 covers 12 residues. The germline V and J ends were trimmed by 4 bases and 3 bases, with 3 bases remaining between them. Germline values: CDR1 SGHTA, CDR2 FQGNSA. DNA of the CDR3: TGTGCCAGCAGCTCTTACACCGGGGAGCTGTTTTTT. Amino acid sequence: CASSSYTGELFF.

The V call is TRBV4-1, the J call TRBJ2-7; D gene uncertain. Trimming stripped 1 base from V and 0 bases from J, with 10 bases between. This CDR3 spans 15 amino acids. Germline V gene sequence: CDR1 MGHRA, CDR2 YSYEKL. CDR3 nucleotide sequence: TGCGCCAGCAGCCAAGGTATTACAGCCTCCTACGAGCAGTACTTC. Amino acid sequence: CASSQGITASYEQYF.

The rearrangement uses TRBV6-5 and TRBJ2-7, with D possibly being TRBD2 (6 bases). Germline V CDR1 and CDR2: MNHEY, SVGAGI. The CDR3 has 14 amino acids. With 5 bases removed from V and 1 base from J, the gap between germline ends came to 12 bases. CDR3 residues: CASSRIAGSYEQYF. CDR3 coding DNA: TGTGCCAGCAGTCGAATTGCGGGATCCTACGAGCAGTACTTC.

The gene calls are TRBV19 and TRBJ2-1; possible D gene TRBD1, 6 bases. Trimming took 0 bases from V and 10 from J, leaving 7 bases between them. CDR1 and CDR2 from the germline V gene are LNHDA and SQIVND (reference sequence). CDR3 length equals 12 residues. The DNA of the CDR3 is TGTGCCAGTAGTATAGACAGGGGCGAGCAGTTCTTC. Protein product: CASSIDRGEQFF.

The chain couples TRBV5-5 to TRBJ2-5, with 11 bases lining up with TRBD2. This CDR3 has 15 amino acids. Trimming at V came to 4 bases and at J to 5 bases, leaving 7 bases not matched to a gene. From germline, CDR1 is SGHKS and CDR2 YYEKEE (reference sequence). CDR3 loop: CASSPGLAGRETQYF. The CDR3 DNA is TGTGCCAGCAGCCCAGGACTAGCGGGCCGGGAGACCCAGTACTTC.

The chain joins TRBV29-1 to TRBJ2-3; 8 bases map to TRBD2. V dropped 8 bases and J dropped 3; count of bases not matched to a gene: 13. Germline CDR1 is SQVTM and CDR2 is ANQGSEA. The CDR3 loop spans 15 amino acids. CDR3 protein: CSTSRGAGATDTQYF. The CDR3 DNA reads TGCAGCACTTCACGGGGAGCGGGAGCAACAGATACGCAGTATTTT.

The CDR3 coding sequence is TGTGCCACCAGCAGAGATCCAGGGATGAATAATTCACCCCTCCACTTT. Protein product: CATSRDPGMNNSPLHF. This rearrangement joins TRBV15 to TRBJ1-6; D might be TRBD1 (5 bases). The CDR3 covers 16 residues. The germline V gene encodes CDR1 LNHNV and CDR2 YYDKDF (reference sequence). Between the trimmed V and J ends, which lost 0 bases and 5 bases, there was a span of 11 bases.

The chain recombines TRBV7-9 with TRBJ1-6; 8 nucleotides agree with TRBD1. CDR1 SEHNR and CDR2 FQNEAQ come from the germline V gene (reference sequence). Germline trimming cut 5 bases from V and 10 bases from J; bases unmatched to any gene: 4. There are 13 residues in the CDR3. Here the CDR3 reads CASSAQGASPLHF. The CDR3 nucleotides read TGTGCCAGCAGCGCTCAGGGGGCATCACCCCTCCACTTT.

The chain links TRBV2 to TRBJ1-5; D ambiguous. Trimming pared 7 bases from V and 3 bases from J, leaving 10 bases between. Germline values: CDR1 SNHLY, CDR2 FYNNEI. The CDR3 has 13 residues. The CDR3 region is CASKWAPNQPQHF. The CDR3 DNA is TGTGCCAGCAAGTGGGCCCCCAATCAGCCCCAGCATTTT.

This chain connects TRBV7-8 to TRBJ2-1; TRBD2 is a possible D gene (7 bases). This CDR3 spans 15 amino acids. Trimming removed 1 base at V and 8 bases at J, with 15 bases between. Germline V lookup: CDR1 SGHVS, CDR2 FQNEAQ. CDR3 sequence (DNA): TGTGCCAGCAGCTTAGTAGGGGGGGCCGGGGATGAGCAGTTCTTC. It encodes CASSLVGGAGDEQFF.

V is TRBV9 and J is TRBJ1-2, with 9 nucleotides matching TRBD1. The junction had 4 bases not matched to a gene; V was cut back by 6 bases and J by 4 bases. From germline, CDR1 is SGDLS and CDR2 YYNGEE. The CDR3 covers 13 residues. The CDR3 bases are TGTGCCAGCACCCCGGGACAGGGCTATGGCTACACCTTC. Amino acids: CASTPGQGYGYTF.

The chain joins TRBV11-2 to TRBJ1-5; maybe TRBD1 (5 bases). V lost 3 bases and J lost 3, with 12 bases in between. CDR3 size: 15 residues. Germline-derived CDR1 and CDR2 are SGHAT and FQNNGV. CDR3 amino acids: CASSFLAGDNQPQHF. The CDR3, as DNA: TGTGCCAGCAGCTTCCTGGCGGGGGACAATCAGCCCCAGCATTTT.

The chain couples TRBV5-1 to TRBJ2-1; maybe TRBD1 (5 bases). The CDR3 runs 13 residues. Trimming pared 5 bases from V and 5 bases from J, leaving 11 bases between. Germline-derived CDR1 and CDR2 are SGHRS and YFSETQ. CDR3 loop: CASRTASNNEQFF. The CDR3 DNA is TGCGCCAGCAGGACAGCCTCTAACAATGAGCAGTTCTTC.